This T cell receptor (beta chain) derives from a study of blood T cell repertoires in COVID-19. At the level of the study: From the United States, Italy and Spain came samples of acute and convalescent COVID-19. Sample material is recorded as cDNA or gDNA derived from T cells, B-cell-depleted T cells, or PBMCs.

In the study's own analysis: Reference gene primer amplification yielded estimated nucleated cell counts. Sequencing used immunoSEQ multiplex PCR; TCRdb keeps in-frame clones, though not all of them. The DNA gave D and trimming, while V, J and clone size come from that table. The repertoire holds roughly 100,000 clones, 80% to 90% seen once, with over 8.5% in the top ten. V lost 3 bases to trimming and J lost 2 bases; unmatched junction nucleotides: 5. The germline V gene has CDR1 MNHEY and CDR2 SMNVEV (reference sequence). This CDR3 is built from 16 residues. The sequence derives from a woman aged 70-85 years with acute or convalescent COVID-19. Sequenced input: peripheral blood. J is TRBJ2-3 and V is TRBV27; 10 bases agree with TRBD2. The chain's CDR3 is CASSLIAGGYTDTQYF. Here the CDR3 DNA reads TGTGCCAGCAGTTTGATAGCGGGAGGTTACACAGATACGCAGTATTTT.